This TCR beta chain came from a study of blood T cells in healthy people across ages. Donor samples were obtained from healthy Caucasian individuals from Russia, aged 6 to 90. The use of a sample-barcoded 5' primer and a J-beta primer mix characterized a second PCR of roughly 6 to 11 cycles. TCRdb re-analysed the 5' RACE reads in MiXCR, keeping a single row per CDR3 protein. Found here are about 1.4 million distinct CDR3 sequences, approximately 59% of them singletons; the top ten hold approximately 7%. From germline, CDR1 is SGHVS and CDR2 FNYEAQ. This CDR3 region has 13 residues. Trimming stripped 5 bases from V and 6 bases from J, with 12 bases between. Study results and limitations: Compared with aged donors, long-lived donors showed fewer expanded clones, suggesting selection. The diversity estimates, figures obtained from one million T cells, were considered underestimates. Getting older went along with TCR beta diversity per million T cells dropping roughly linearly.

With regard to this clonotype: As yet, its antigen is unknown.

The rearrangement links TRBV7-6 to TRBJ2-3; D unclear. The receptor's source is a man between 18 and 35 years old in good health. The sequencing input was blood. The CDR3 spells CASSLDPRDTQYF. In nucleotides, the CDR3 is TGTGCCAGCAGCCTAGACCCTCGGGATACGCAGTATTTT. The entire variable domain, with the rest obtained from reference TRBV7-6 and TRBJ2-3, is as follows: GAGVSQSPRYKVTKRGQDVALRCDPISGHVSLYWYRQALGQGPEFLTYFNYEAQQDKSGLPNDRFSAERPEGSISTLTIQRTEQRDSAMYRCASSLDPRDTQYFGPGTRLTVL.